These 30 T cell receptor beta chains were all obtained from the same sample, sequenced in a study of cytomegalovirus exposure and HLA in healthy donors. 60 Vbeta and 13 Jbeta primers were used in PCR. Data came from immunoSEQ multiplex PCR; TCRdb stores just in-frame clones and leaves some out. The profile shows fewer than 100,000 clones, around 77% of them singletons. Sequencing was performed on PBMCs. The receptors come from a middle-aged man in good health and CMV-seronegative.

This clone was found a few times. The rearrangement joins TRBV6-9 to TRBJ2-1; TRBD2 matches 7 bases. After removal of 2 bases from V and 0 bases from J, the junction contained 4 bases not matched to a gene. The CDR3 spans 16 residues. In germline, CDR1 is MNHGY, CDR2 SVAAGI. The DNA for the CDR3 is TGTGCCAGCAGTTATACGAGCGGGGTCTCCTACAATGAGCAGTTCTTC. Encoded protein: CASSYTSGVSYNEQFF.

V and J are TRBV5-8 and TRBJ2-2; D call uncertain. The CDR3 is 14 residues long. V was pared by 0 bases and J by 8 bases, with 11 bases between. Germline V lookup: CDR1 SGHTS, CDR2 YDEGEE. CDR3 bases: TGTGCCAGCAGCTTGGTTGCGTACCCGGGGGAGCTGTTTTTT. It specifies CASSLVAYPGELFF.

This chain links TRBV7-9 with TRBJ2-7, with D possibly TRBD1 on 6 matching bases. CDR3 length: 18 residues. Germline CDR1 reads SEHNR; CDR2 reads FQNEAQ (reference sequence). Deletions cut 3 bases from V and 5 bases from J, with 26 bases between. The DNA of the CDR3 is TGTGCCAGCAGCTTTACCTTACAGGGTACCCTTCCTAGGAACGAGCAGTACTTC. Translation: CASSFTLQGTLPRNEQYF.

The rearrangement joins TRBV29-1 to TRBJ2-1; 11 bases are shared with TRBD2. CDR3 length: 11 amino acids. CDR1 and CDR2 from the germline V gene are SQVTM and ANQGSEA. Losses at the gene ends were 7 bases for V and 13 bases for J; bases not matched to a gene: 6. CDR3 in amino acids: CSGLAGGQQFF. The CDR3 DNA is TGCAGCGGCCTAGCGGGAGGCCAACAGTTCTTC.

This clone was found a few times. The V call is TRBV11-2, the J call TRBJ2-3; 12 bases fit TRBD2. V dropped 1 base and J dropped 5; count of bases not matched to a gene: 4. The germline gives CDR1 SGHAT, CDR2 FQNNGV. This CDR3 has 16 residues. The CDR3 reads CASSLGLAGALDTQYF. CDR3 coding DNA: TGTGCCAGCAGCTTAGGACTAGCGGGAGCCTTAGATACGCAGTATTTT.

The chain links TRBV9 to TRBJ2-7, with 9 bases that match TRBD1. The CDR3 totals 14 residues. The V gene end was trimmed by 0 bases and the J gene end by 4 bases; junction bases not matched to a gene: 2. Germline CDR1 is SGDLS and CDR2 is YYNGEE. CDR3 sequence (DNA): TGTGCCAGCAGCGTAGGTGACAGGGGGTACGAGCAGTACTTC. Its translation is CASSVGDRGYEQYF.

The V gene is TRBV6-1, the J gene TRBJ2-7; 7 nucleotides agree with TRBD1. Germline loops: CDR1 MNHNS, CDR2 SASEGT. Germline trimming cut 4 bases from V and 3 bases from J; bases unmatched to any gene: 6. The CDR3 extends over 14 amino acids. The CDR3 region has the DNA TGTGCCAGCAGTGTAGCGCAGGGGGACTACGAGCAGTACTTC. This gives the protein CASSVAQGDYEQYF.

The V call is TRBV19, the J call TRBJ1-5; D gene ambiguous. The CDR3 totals 15 residues. Trimming shortened V by 7 bases and J by 0 bases, and 13 bases separated the two germline ends. Germline loops: CDR1 LNHDA, CDR2 SQIVND (reference sequence). The DNA of the CDR3 is TGTGCCAGTATGGTACAGATTAATAGCAATCAGCCCCAGCATTTT. It translates to CASMVQINSNQPQHF.

The chain couples TRBV2 to TRBJ1-1; 9 bases fit TRBD1. The CDR3 runs 14 residues. The germline CDR1 and CDR2 sequences are SNHLY and FYNNEI. The V and J ends lost 4 bases and 4 bases, in that order; junction bases with no gene match: 4. DNA of the CDR3: TGTGCCAGCAGTGCGGGACAGGGAGCCACTGAAGCTTTCTTT. Protein sequence: CASSAGQGATEAFF.

The chain employs TRBV14 and TRBJ1-2; the D is unclear. The CDR3 spans 14 residues. Germline V lookup: CDR1 SGHDN, CDR2 FVKESK. V was pared by 0 bases and J by 5 bases, with 10 bases between. CDR3: CASSQDYSRYGYTF. CDR3 nucleotides: TGTGCCAGCAGCCAAGATTACAGTCGATATGGCTACACCTTC.

V and J are TRBV7-9 and TRBJ2-5; TRBD1 aligns across 7 bases. The DNA end is more similar to TRBJ2-7, so the J call may be wrong. Germline assignment: CDR1 SEHNR and CDR2 FQNEAQ (reference sequence). This CDR3 contains 14 residues. CDR3 nucleotides: TGTGCCAGCAGCTTCCGACAGGGCCCCTACGAGCAGTACTTC. Amino acid sequence: CASSFRQGPYEQYF.

The J gene is TRBJ1-6, the V gene TRBV9, with 8 bases that match TRBD1. This CDR3 comprises 16 residues. With 3 bases clipped from V and 6 bases from J, the junction kept 8 bases outside the gene matches. Looked up from germline, CDR1 is SGDLS and CDR2 is YYNGEE. As DNA, the CDR3 is TGTGCCAGCAGCGCCGACAGGGGTAGGGGTAATTCACCCCTCCACTTT. It encodes CASSADRGRGNSPLHF.

The genes are TRBV7-9 and TRBJ2-5, with D possibly matching TRBD2 (7 bases). Germline values: CDR1 SEHNR, CDR2 FQNEAQ (reference sequence). The CDR3 covers 14 residues. Trimming pared 0 bases from V and 4 bases from J, leaving 9 bases between. CDR3 protein: CASSLARGLETQYF. The CDR3 DNA follows: TGTGCCAGCAGCTTAGCGCGGGGGCTAGAGACCCAGTACTTC.

The chain couples TRBV11-2 to TRBJ1-4; no firm D call. The V end was cut by 4 bases, the J end by 2 bases, with 14 bases between. This CDR3 has 16 residues. Germline loops: CDR1 SGHAT, CDR2 FQNNGV. CDR3 in amino acids: CASSYSLTGTNEKLFF. CDR3 DNA: TGTGCCAGCAGCTACTCCCTTACGGGTACTAATGAAAAACTGTTTTTT.

The chain combines TRBV6-1 with TRBJ2-5; TRBD1 aligns across 11 bases. With the DNA end fitting TRBJ2-7 better, the J assignment may be wrong. This CDR3 spans 15 amino acids. The germline gives CDR1 MNHNS, CDR2 SASEGT. In nucleotides, the CDR3 is TGTGCCAGCAGTGCAACCGGGACAGGGGGTCGCGAGCAGTACTTC. Amino acids: CASSATGTGGREQYF.

The chain links TRBV5-1 to TRBJ2-7; possibly TRBD2 for D (6 bases). There are 12 residues in the CDR3. The V end was cut by 4 bases, the J end by 7 bases, with 12 bases between. The germline CDR1 and CDR2 sequences are SGHRS and YFSETQ. CDR3: CASSVGTSEQYF. The CDR3 nucleotides read TGCGCCAGCAGCGTCGGGACTTCTGAGCAGTACTTC. Full variable domain (remainder filled in from reference TRBV5-1 and TRBJ2-7): KAGVTQTPRYLIKTRGQQVTLSCSPISGHRSVSWYQQTPGQGLQFLFEYFSETQRNKGNFPGRFSGRQFSNSRSEMNVSTLELGDSALYLCASSVGTSEQYFGPGTRLTVT.

The rearrangement links TRBV19 to TRBJ1-5; D is unclear. The V gene lost 5 bases and the J gene lost 2 bases, with 7 bases spanning the gap. Looked up from germline, CDR1 is LNHDA and CDR2 is SQIVND (reference sequence). The CDR3 has 13 residues. CDR3 sequence: CASSFSGNQPQHF. For the CDR3, the DNA is TGTGCCAGTAGTTTCTCGGGCAATCAGCCCCAGCATTTT.

V usage is TRBV12-5 and J usage is TRBJ2-1; 9 bases match TRBD2. Losses at the gene ends were 3 bases for V and 7 bases for J; bases not matched to a gene: 4. Germline V gene data show CDR1 as LGHNT and CDR2 as FRNRAP. The CDR3 covers 14 residues. The DNA for the CDR3 is TGTGCTAGTGGTTTTGCGGGGGGGCGGAATGAGCAGTTCTTC. This sequence encodes CASGFAGGRNEQFF.

V gene TRBV6-5 combines with J gene TRBJ2-1; 7 nucleotides match TRBD2. Germline V gene sequence: CDR1 MNHEY, CDR2 SVGAGI. V lost 3 bases, J lost 4 bases, and 6 bases stayed unmatched. This CDR3 is built from 15 residues. CDR3 sequence: CASSYDASGYNEQFF. CDR3 coding DNA: TGTGCCAGCAGTTATGACGCTAGCGGATACAATGAGCAGTTCTTC.

The V gene is TRBV6-1, the J gene TRBJ1-5; D gene unclear. The ends were cut back, 5 bases at V and 6 bases at J, with 8 bases in the middle. CDR3 length equals 12 residues. From germline, CDR1 is MNHNS and CDR2 SASEGT. The CDR3 bases are TGTGCCAGCAGTACGAGGGTTCAGCCCCAGCATTTT. This sequence encodes CASSTRVQPQHF.

The J gene is TRBJ2-1, the V gene TRBV5-6, with 8 bases fitting TRBD1. V lost 2 bases to trimming and J lost 5 bases; unmatched junction nucleotides: 18. The CDR3 is 19 amino acids. Germline V CDR1 and CDR2: SGHDT, YYEEEE. The CDR3 coding sequence is TGTGCCAGCAGCTTCAGGGTTCCTCTTACGCGGGACAGGAACAATGAGCAGTTCTTC. This translates into CASSFRVPLTRDRNNEQFF. Using reference TRBV5-6 and TRBJ2-1 for the parts outside the CDR3, the full variable domain is DAGVTQSPTHLIKTRGQQVTLRCSPKSGHDTVSWYQQALGQGPQFIFQYYEEEERQRGNFPDRFSGHQFPNYSSELNVNALLLGDSALYLCASSFRVPLTRDRNNEQFFGPGTRLTVL.

The genes are TRBV11-2 and TRBJ2-7; possible D gene TRBD2, 6 bases. The CDR3 covers 13 residues. Germline lookup yields CDR1 SGHAT and CDR2 FQNNGV. V lost 6 bases and J 5 bases, leaving 14 bases between the germline ends. The CDR3 region is CASRHYGGHEQYF. CDR3 coding DNA: TGTGCCAGCAGACATTACGGGGGTCACGAGCAGTACTTC.

The chain is built from TRBV9 and TRBJ2-7; D uncertain. The germline V and J ends were trimmed by 1 base and 2 bases, with 10 bases remaining between them. The germline V gene encodes CDR1 SGDLS and CDR2 YYNGEE. This CDR3 is 14 amino acids long. The CDR3 spells CASSVNALTYEQYF. In nucleotides, the CDR3 is TGTGCCAGCAGCGTAAATGCGCTAACCTACGAGCAGTACTTC.

CDR3 in amino acids: CASSKGQGSQETQYF. The CDR3 nucleotides read TGTGCCAGCAGCAAGGGACAGGGGTCCCAAGAGACCCAGTACTTC. This chain joins TRBV21-1 and TRBJ2-5; the tabulated D call, TRBD1, remains unverified against the DNA. TRBV21-1 is a listed pseudogene. The CDR3 contains 15 residues.

This clone was recorded only once. The chain recombines TRBV6-1 with TRBJ2-3, with a weak D call TRBD1 (6 bases). Germline V gene lookup returns CDR1 MNHNS and CDR2 SASEGT. The germline V and J ends were trimmed by 6 bases and 0 bases, with 10 bases remaining between them. The CDR3 consists of 14 residues. The CDR3 DNA is TGTGCCAGCAGCCCCAGGGGAAGCACAGATACGCAGTATTTT. It specifies CASSPRGSTDTQYF.

The V call is TRBV5-4, the J call TRBJ2-1, with a possible D match to TRBD2 (7 bases). The V end was cut by 6 bases, the J end by 7 bases, with 20 bases between. The CDR3 consists of 15 residues. Looked up from germline, CDR1 is SGHNT and CDR2 is YYREEE (reference sequence). CDR3 DNA: TGTGCCAGCACCTCTGGAGGGGGGGGTAGGAATGAGCAGTTCTTC. It encodes CASTSGGGGRNEQFF.

This rearrangement joins TRBV7-2 to TRBJ1-2, with D possibly TRBD1 on 6 matching bases. The CDR3 is 14 residues long. The V end was cut by 2 bases, the J end by 8 bases, with 15 bases between. CDR1 is SGHTA and CDR2 is FQGNSA in the germline V gene. CDR3 sequence reads: CASSLLSTGHGYTF. CDR3 bases: TGTGCCAGCAGCTTATTGAGTACAGGGCACGGCTACACCTTC.

This chain links TRBV12-5 with TRBJ2-1; TRBD2 aligns across 16 bases. The V gene's germline CDR1 is LGHNT and CDR2 FRNRAP. This CDR3 contains 19 residues. With 1 base clipped from V and 7 bases from J, the junction kept 10 bases outside the gene matches. The CDR3 DNA reads as TGTGCTAGTGGTTTGGGGTCTGGGACTAGCGGGGGGGCCAAGAATGAGCAGTTCTTC. Its translation is CASGLGSGTSGGAKNEQFF.

This clone was found a few times. The chain employs TRBV27 and TRBJ2-7, with D hard to call. The CDR3 runs to 13 residues. Trimming shortened V by 2 bases and J by 4 bases, and 9 bases separated the two germline ends. From germline, CDR1 is MNHEY and CDR2 SMNVEV (reference sequence). The CDR3 nucleotides read TGTGCCAGCAGTTTAGGTGGCAGATACGAGCAGTACTTC. Amino acid sequence: CASSLGGRYEQYF.

The chain has TRBV6-1 and TRBJ2-1; D may be TRBD2 (6 bases). There are 15 residues in the CDR3. Germline V gene data show CDR1 as MNHNS and CDR2 as SASEGT. V lost 2 bases and J 4 bases, leaving 12 bases between the germline ends. The CDR3, as DNA: TGTGCCAGCAGTGAACGTGGGGGGAAATACAATGAGCAGTTCTTC. Translated, it gives CASSERGGKYNEQFF.